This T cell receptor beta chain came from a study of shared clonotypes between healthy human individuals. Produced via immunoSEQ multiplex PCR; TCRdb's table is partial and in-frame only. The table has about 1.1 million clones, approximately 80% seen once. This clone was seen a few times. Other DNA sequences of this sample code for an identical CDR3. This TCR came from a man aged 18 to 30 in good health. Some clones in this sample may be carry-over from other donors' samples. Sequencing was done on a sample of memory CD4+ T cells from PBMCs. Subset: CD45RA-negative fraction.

The CDR3 here is CASRGRLNSPLHF. The CDR3 coding sequence is TGTGCCAGCAGAGGACGGCTCAATTCACCCCTCCACTTT. V is TRBV25-1 and J is TRBJ1-6; D gene ambiguous. Trimming removed 6 bases from V and 7 bases from J, with 10 bases in between. The CDR3 totals 13 residues. CDR1 is MGHDK, CDR2 SYGVNS, per germline. The entire variable domain, with the rest obtained from reference TRBV25-1 and TRBJ1-6, is as follows: EADIYQTPRYLVIGTGKKITLECSQTMGHDKMYWYQQDPGMELHLIHYSYGVNSTEKGDLSSESTVSRIRTEHFPLTLESARPSHTSQYLCASRGRLNSPLHFGNGTRLTVT.